This is a list of T cell receptor beta chains from one sample in a study of blood T cell repertoires in COVID-19. The assay was immunoSEQ multiplex PCR, and TCRdb's table has in-frame clones only and misses some. The sample lists fewer than 200,000 clones, roughly 87% occurring once. Sequencing was carried out using PBMCs or T cells enriched from blood (not recorded which). The receptors here all came from a human donor with acute COVID-19. The donor label of this sample is uncertain. The CDR3 runs from the conserved cysteine through the conserved F or W. Each record gives: J gene, V gene, D gene, clone size, CDR3 DNA, CDR3 protein. The D gene is left open where the match is weak. Rows may omit the clone size; those that give it use once, few, many or a size class.

j_gene: TRBJ1-3
v_gene: TRBV18
d_gene: -
abundance: -
CDR3nt: TGTGCCAGCTCACCACAAGGGGCTCCACGCTCTGGAAACACCATATATTTT
CDR3aa: CASSPQGAPRSGNTIYF

j_gene: TRBJ2-5
v_gene: TRBV7-2
d_gene: TRBD2
abundance: -
CDR3nt: TGTGCCAGCAGCCCTGGGACTAGCGGGGGGGCCCGAGAGACCCAGTACTTC
CDR3aa: CASSPGTSGGARETQYF

j_gene: TRBJ2-2
v_gene: TRBV5-1
d_gene: TRBD1
abundance: once
CDR3nt: TGCGCCAGCAGCTTGACAGGGGACCTGAACACCGGGGAGCTGTTTTTT
CDR3aa: CASSLTGDLNTGELFF

j_gene: TRBJ1-2
v_gene: TRBV9
d_gene: -
abundance: few
CDR3nt: TGTGCCAGCAGCGCGGGAGGCGATGGCTACACCTTC
CDR3aa: CASSAGGDGYTF

j_gene: TRBJ1-6
v_gene: TRBV11-2
d_gene: TRBD1
abundance: once
CDR3nt: TGTGCCAGCAGCCCGACAGGGCGGGGGGGTCAATATAATTCACCCCTCCACTTT
CDR3aa: CASSPTGRGGQYNSPLHF

j_gene: TRBJ1-4
v_gene: TRBV5-6
d_gene: -
abundance: -
CDR3nt: TGTGCCACCCAGGGGCCGACAACTAATGAAAAACTGTTTTTT
CDR3aa: CATQGPTTNEKLFF

j_gene: TRBJ2-7
v_gene: TRBV24-1
d_gene: TRBD2
abundance: -
CDR3nt: TGTGCCACCAGTGACAGGACTAGTGTGGAAGGGGAGCAGTACTTC
CDR3aa: CATSDRTSVEGEQYF

j_gene: TRBJ2-1
v_gene: TRBV25-1
d_gene: TRBD1
abundance: -
CDR3nt: TGTGCCAGCAGTTCGGACAGGTTGAATGAGCAGTTCTTC
CDR3aa: CASSSDRLNEQFF

j_gene: TRBJ1-1
v_gene: TRBV29-1
d_gene: TRBD1
abundance: -
CDR3nt: TGCAGCGTGGGACCGGGACAGCAGAACACTGAAGCTTTCTTT
CDR3aa: CSVGPGQQNTEAFF

j_gene: TRBJ1-1
v_gene: TRBV5-1
d_gene: TRBD1
abundance: -
CDR3nt: TGCGCCAGCAGCACCCGGACAGGGGACGGAGCTGAAGCTTTCTTT
CDR3aa: CASSTRTGDGAEAFF

j_gene: TRBJ2-7
v_gene: TRBV11-2
d_gene: TRBD1
abundance: -
CDR3nt: TGTGCCAGCAGAGCCGGGACAGGCCTATATTACGAGCAGTACTTC
CDR3aa: CASRAGTGLYYEQYF

j_gene: TRBJ2-7
v_gene: TRBV7-9
d_gene: TRBD2
abundance: few
CDR3nt: TGTGCCAGCAGCCGTATTCAGGGACTAGGGTACGAGCAGTACTTC
CDR3aa: CASSRIQGLGYEQYF

j_gene: TRBJ2-7
v_gene: TRBV15
d_gene: -
abundance: -
CDR3nt: TGTGCCACCAGCGTATATCAGGGGTACGAGCAGTACTTC
CDR3aa: CATSVYQGYEQYF

j_gene: TRBJ2-7
v_gene: TRBV6-5
d_gene: TRBD1
abundance: -
CDR3nt: TGTGCCAGCGGACGGACAGGGGAGGTCCACGAGCAGTACTTC
CDR3aa: CASGRTGEVHEQYF

j_gene: TRBJ1-1
v_gene: TRBV21-1
d_gene: -
abundance: -
CDR3nt: TGTGCCAGCAGCAAAAGATTCGTCGAACAGGGGAAAACTGAAGCTTTCTTT
CDR3aa: CASSKRFVEQGKTEAFF

j_gene: TRBJ1-2
v_gene: TRBV6-5
d_gene: TRBD1
abundance: -
CDR3nt: TGTGCCAGCAGTTATGCCTTTCAGGGGGCGATGGGCTACACCTTC
CDR3aa: CASSYAFQGAMGYTF

j_gene: TRBJ2-2
v_gene: TRBV24-1
d_gene: TRBD1
abundance: -
CDR3nt: TGTGCCACCAGTGGCTCAACAGGGGACACCGGGGAGCTGTTTTTT
CDR3aa: CATSGSTGDTGELFF

j_gene: TRBJ1-5
v_gene: TRBV27
d_gene: TRBD1
abundance: -
CDR3nt: TGTGCCAGCAGTCGAGGGGACAGCAGCAATCAGCCCCAGCATTTT
CDR3aa: CASSRGDSSNQPQHF

j_gene: TRBJ2-7
v_gene: TRBV4-1
d_gene: -
abundance: -
CDR3nt: TGCGCCAGCAGCCAAGTGGGCAGGGGCAACGAGCAGTACTTC
CDR3aa: CASSQVGRGNEQYF

j_gene: TRBJ1-5
v_gene: TRBV4-3
d_gene: -
abundance: -
CDR3nt: TGCGCCAGCAGCCAAGATCGGTCCGGGTACGGCAATCAGCCCCAGCATTTT
CDR3aa: CASSQDRSGYGNQPQHF

j_gene: TRBJ2-7
v_gene: TRBV9
d_gene: -
abundance: -
CDR3nt: TGTGCCAGCAGCGTAGGTCTGTACGGCTACGAGCAGTACTTC
CDR3aa: CASSVGLYGYEQYF

j_gene: TRBJ2-1
v_gene: TRBV7-9
d_gene: -
abundance: -
CDR3nt: TGTGCCAGCAGCTTAGTAGACGGAGGGGCCTACAATGAGCAGTTCTTC
CDR3aa: CASSLVDGGAYNEQFF